What follows describes a single T cell receptor beta chain. The data belong to a study of blood T cell repertoires in COVID-19. Study details: Spain, Italy and the United States supplied samples that represented acute and convalescent COVID-19.

As handled by the study authors: The authors estimated nucleated cell counts from reference gene primer amplification. TCRdb's copy holds only in-frame clones and misses some; the assay was immunoSEQ multiplex PCR. For V, J and clone size, that table is used; D and trimming come from the DNA. The sample gives about 160,000 clones, approximately 80% of which show up once; roughly 13% is in the top ten. This CDR3 region has 14 residues. The chain is built from TRBV21-1 and TRBJ2-1; the table calls TRBD1, which could not be checked here. TRBV21-1 is designated a pseudogene. This sequence originates from a man between 65 and 85 years old who had recovered from COVID-19. Input material: peripheral blood. In DNA, the CDR3 is TGTGCCAGCAGCAAAGAGGGGCGAGACAATGAGCAGTTCTTC. Its translation: CASSKEGRDNEQFF.